This paragraph covers one TCR beta chain sequence. Its antigen remains unknown. PCR involved 60 Vbeta and 13 Jbeta primers. The data were produced by immunoSEQ multiplex PCR, yet TCRdb's version contains in-frame clones alone and is incomplete. The sample contains about 170,000 clones, 71% of which appear only once. Trimming stripped 0 bases from V and 6 bases from J, with 21 bases between. This CDR3 contains 18 residues. The germline V gene has CDR1 SGHNT and CDR2 YYREEE (reference sequence). The sample originates from a study of cytomegalovirus exposure and HLA in healthy donors. Study overall: A preliminary data release comprised 80 million or so unique TCRs obtained from HLA-typed donors. General study results and limits: What TCR beta sequences reportedly achieved was accurate prediction of HLA-A and HLA-B alleles in most subjects.

The specimen sequenced was PBMCs. This receptor was identified in a girl aged 10-17 years in good health and CMV-seronegative. The J gene is TRBJ2-2, the V gene TRBV5-4, with a tentative D call TRBD2 (5 bases). CDR3 in DNA: TGTGCCAGCAGCTTGGGACCGGGGAAGTACCGGGTCGCCGGGGAGCTGTTTTTT. Translation gives CASSLGPGKYRVAGELFF.